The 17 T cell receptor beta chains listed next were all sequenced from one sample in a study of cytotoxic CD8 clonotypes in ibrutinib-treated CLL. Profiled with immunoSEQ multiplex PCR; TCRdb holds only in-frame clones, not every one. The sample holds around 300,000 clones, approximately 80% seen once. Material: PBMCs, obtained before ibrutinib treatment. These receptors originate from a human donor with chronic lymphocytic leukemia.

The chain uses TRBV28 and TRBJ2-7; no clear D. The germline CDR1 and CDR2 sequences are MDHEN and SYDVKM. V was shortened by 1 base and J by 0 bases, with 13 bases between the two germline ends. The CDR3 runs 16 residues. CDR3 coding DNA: TGTGCCAGCAGTTTATTGGTCGGCCAGTTCTCCTACGAGCAGTACTTC. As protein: CASSLLVGQFSYEQYF.

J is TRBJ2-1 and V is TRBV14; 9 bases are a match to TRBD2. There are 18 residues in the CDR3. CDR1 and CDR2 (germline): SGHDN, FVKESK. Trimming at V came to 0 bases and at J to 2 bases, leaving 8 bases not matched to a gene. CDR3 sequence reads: CASSQDWLAGLTYNEQFF. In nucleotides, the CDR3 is TGTGCCAGCAGCCAAGATTGGCTAGCGGGACTAACCTACAATGAGCAGTTCTTC.

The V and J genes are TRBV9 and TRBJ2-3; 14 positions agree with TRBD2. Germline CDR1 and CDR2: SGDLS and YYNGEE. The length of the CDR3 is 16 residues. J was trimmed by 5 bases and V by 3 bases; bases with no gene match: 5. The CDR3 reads CASSAGTSGSGDTQYF. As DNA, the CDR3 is TGTGCCAGCAGCGCCGGGACTAGCGGGAGTGGAGATACGCAGTATTTT.

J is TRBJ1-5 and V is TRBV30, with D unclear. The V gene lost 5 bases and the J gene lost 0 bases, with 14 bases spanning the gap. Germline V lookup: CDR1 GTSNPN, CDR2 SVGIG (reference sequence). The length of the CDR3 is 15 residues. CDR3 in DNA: TGTGCCTGGCGGACGGAAAAATATAGCAATCAGCCCCAGCATTTT. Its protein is CAWRTEKYSNQPQHF.

CDR3 loop: CARTGTGGSDEQFF. The CDR3, as DNA: TGTGCCAGAACCGGGACAGGGGGCAGCGATGAGCAGTTCTTC. V usage is TRBV7-9 and J usage is TRBJ2-1; 12 bases align to TRBD1. J gave up 8 bases and V 9 bases, and 8 bases lay outside the gene matches. The germline gives CDR1 SEHNR, CDR2 FQNEAQ (reference sequence). This CDR3 region has 14 residues.

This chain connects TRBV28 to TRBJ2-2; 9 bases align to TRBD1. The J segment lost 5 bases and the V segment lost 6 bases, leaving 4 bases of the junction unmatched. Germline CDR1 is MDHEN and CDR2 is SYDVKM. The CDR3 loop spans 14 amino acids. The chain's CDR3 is CASSPTGGTGELFF. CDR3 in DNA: TGTGCCAGCAGCCCGACAGGGGGGACCGGGGAGCTGTTTTTT. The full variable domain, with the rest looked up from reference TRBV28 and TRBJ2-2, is DVKVTQSSRYLVKRTGEKVFLECVQDMDHENMFWYRQDPGLGLRLIYFSYDVKMKEKGDIPEGYSVSREKKERFSLILESASTNQTSMYLCASSPTGGTGELFFGEGSRLTVL.

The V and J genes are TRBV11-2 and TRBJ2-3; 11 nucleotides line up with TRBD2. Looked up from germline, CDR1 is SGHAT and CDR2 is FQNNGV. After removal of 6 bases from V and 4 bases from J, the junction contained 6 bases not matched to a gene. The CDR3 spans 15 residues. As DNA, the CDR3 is TGTGCCAGCAGGCTAACTAGCGGGAGTGCAGATACGCAGTATTTT. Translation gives CASRLTSGSADTQYF.

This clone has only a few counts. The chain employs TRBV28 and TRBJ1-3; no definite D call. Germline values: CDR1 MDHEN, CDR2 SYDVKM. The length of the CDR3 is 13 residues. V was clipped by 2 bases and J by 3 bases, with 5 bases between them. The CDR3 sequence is CASSLQVGNTIYF. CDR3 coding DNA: TGTGCCAGCAGTTTACAGGTTGGAAACACCATATATTTT.

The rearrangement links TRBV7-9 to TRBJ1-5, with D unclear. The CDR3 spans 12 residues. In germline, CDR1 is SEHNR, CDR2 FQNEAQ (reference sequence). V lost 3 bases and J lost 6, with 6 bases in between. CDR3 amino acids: CASSFESQPQHF. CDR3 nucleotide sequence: TGTGCCAGCAGCTTTGAAAGTCAGCCCCAGCATTTT.

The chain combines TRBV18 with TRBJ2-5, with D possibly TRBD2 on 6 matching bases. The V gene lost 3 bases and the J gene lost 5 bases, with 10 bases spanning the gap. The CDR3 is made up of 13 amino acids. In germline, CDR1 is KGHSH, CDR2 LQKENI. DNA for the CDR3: TGTGCCAGCTCACCGGAGGGTTCGGAGACCCAGTACTTC. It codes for CASSPEGSETQYF. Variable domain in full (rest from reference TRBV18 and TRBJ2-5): NAGVMQNPRHLVRRRGQEARLRCSPMKGHSHVYWYRQLPEEGLKFMVYLQKENIIDESGMPKERFSAEFPKEGPSILRIQQVVRGDSAAYFCASSPEGSETQYFGPGTRLLVL.

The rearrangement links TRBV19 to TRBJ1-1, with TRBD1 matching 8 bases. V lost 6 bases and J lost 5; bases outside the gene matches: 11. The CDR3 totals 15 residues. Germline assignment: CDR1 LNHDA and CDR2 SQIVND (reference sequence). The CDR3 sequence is CASSLGTGLGTEAFF. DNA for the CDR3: TGTGCCAGTAGCCTAGGGACAGGCCTGGGGACTGAAGCTTTCTTT.

CDR3 loop: CASSYSPNSPLHF. The CDR3 nucleotides are TGTGCCAGCAGTTACAGTCCCAATTCACCCCTCCACTTT. The genes are TRBV6-6 and TRBJ1-6; D gene uncertain. The CDR3 runs 13 residues. Germline CDR1 is MNHNY and CDR2 is SVGAGI (reference sequence). V was clipped by 2 bases and J by 7 bases, with 6 bases between them.

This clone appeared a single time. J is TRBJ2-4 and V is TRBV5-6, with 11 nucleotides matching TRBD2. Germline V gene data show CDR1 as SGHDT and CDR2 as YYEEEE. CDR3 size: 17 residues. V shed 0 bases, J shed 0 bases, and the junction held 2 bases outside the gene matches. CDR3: CASSLGLAGLAKNIQYF. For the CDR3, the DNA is TGTGCCAGCAGCTTGGGACTAGCGGGATTAGCCAAAAACATTCAGTACTTC.

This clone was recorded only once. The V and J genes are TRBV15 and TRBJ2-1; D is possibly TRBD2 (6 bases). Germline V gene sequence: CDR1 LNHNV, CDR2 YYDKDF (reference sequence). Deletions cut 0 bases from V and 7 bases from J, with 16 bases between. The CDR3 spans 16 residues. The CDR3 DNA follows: TGTGCCACCAGCAGAGATCATCTCAAAGGGAGGAATGAGCAGTTCTTC. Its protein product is CATSRDHLKGRNEQFF.

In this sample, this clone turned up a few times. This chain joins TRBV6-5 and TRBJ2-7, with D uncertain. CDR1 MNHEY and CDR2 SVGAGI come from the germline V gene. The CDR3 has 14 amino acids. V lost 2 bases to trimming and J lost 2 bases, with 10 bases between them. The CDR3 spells CASSYVGQAYEQYF. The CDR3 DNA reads TGTGCCAGCAGTTACGTGGGTCAGGCCTACGAGCAGTACTTC.

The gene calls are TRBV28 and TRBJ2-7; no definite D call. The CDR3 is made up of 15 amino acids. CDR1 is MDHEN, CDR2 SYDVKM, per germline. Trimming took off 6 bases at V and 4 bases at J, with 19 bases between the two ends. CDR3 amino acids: CASRTGIGTLYEQYF. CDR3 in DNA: TGTGCCAGCAGAACCGGCATAGGCACCCTTTACGAGCAGTACTTC.

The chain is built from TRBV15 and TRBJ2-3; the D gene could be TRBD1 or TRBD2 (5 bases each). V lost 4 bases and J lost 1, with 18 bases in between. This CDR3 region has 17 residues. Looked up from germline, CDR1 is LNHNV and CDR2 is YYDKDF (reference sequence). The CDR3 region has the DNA TGTGCCACCAGCAAAGCGCCCCGGGGCCGCGGCACAGATACGCAGTATTTT. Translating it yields CATSKAPRGRGTDTQYF.